The T cell receptor (beta chain) under discussion was sequenced for a study of Graves' ophthalmopathy and Graves' hyperthyroidism. This clonotype was observed many times. The CDR3 runs to 12 residues. Germline V lookup: CDR1 SGHDN, CDR2 FVKESK. V dropped 4 bases and J dropped 2 bases, with 6 bases sitting between them. Using RNA transcripts, the TCR beta CDR3 regions were amplified. HTBI primers were employed in first-round RT-PCR, then a second-round multiplex PCR followed. TCRdb independently ran MiXCR on the multiplex PCR reads; one entry per CDR3 protein. The sample comprises some 400,000 distinct CDR3 sequences, approximately 20% of which are singletons, and 1.6% rests with the top ten. The study excluded patients with other autoimmune diseases, uncontrolled infections, pregnancy or lactation.

Sequencing input: peripheral blood. The chain employs TRBV14 and TRBJ2-7; D is uncertain. The receptor was derived from a woman under 30 with Graves' ophthalmopathy. The CDR3 DNA reads TGTGCCAGCAGCCTTAAGACCTACGAGCAGTACTTC. It specifies CASSLKTYEQYF. Using reference TRBV14 and TRBJ2-7 for the parts outside the CDR3, the full variable domain is EAGVTQFPSHSVIEKGQTVTLRCDPISGHDNLYWYRRVMGKEIKFLLHFVKESKQDESGMPNNRFLAERTGGTYSTLKVQPAELEDSGVYFCASSLKTYEQYFGPGTRLTVT.